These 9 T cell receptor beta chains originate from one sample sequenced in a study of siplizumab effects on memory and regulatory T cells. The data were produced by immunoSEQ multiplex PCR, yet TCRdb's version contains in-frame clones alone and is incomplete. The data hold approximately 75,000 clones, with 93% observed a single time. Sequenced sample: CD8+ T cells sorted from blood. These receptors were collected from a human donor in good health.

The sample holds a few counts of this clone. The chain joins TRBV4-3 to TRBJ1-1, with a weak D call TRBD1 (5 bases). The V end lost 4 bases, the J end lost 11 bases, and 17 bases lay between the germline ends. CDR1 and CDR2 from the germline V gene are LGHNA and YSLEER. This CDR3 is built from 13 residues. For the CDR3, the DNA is TGCGCCAGCAGCCTAACGTCGGGGGGGGAGGCTTTCTTT. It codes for CASSLTSGGEAFF.

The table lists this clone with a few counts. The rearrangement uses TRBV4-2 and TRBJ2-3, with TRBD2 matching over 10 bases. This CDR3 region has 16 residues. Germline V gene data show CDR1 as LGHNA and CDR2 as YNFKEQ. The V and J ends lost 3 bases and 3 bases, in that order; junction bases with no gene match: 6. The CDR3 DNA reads TGTGCCAGCAGCCATGACCTAGCGGGGGAGACAGATACGCAGTATTTT. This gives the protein CASSHDLAGETDTQYF.

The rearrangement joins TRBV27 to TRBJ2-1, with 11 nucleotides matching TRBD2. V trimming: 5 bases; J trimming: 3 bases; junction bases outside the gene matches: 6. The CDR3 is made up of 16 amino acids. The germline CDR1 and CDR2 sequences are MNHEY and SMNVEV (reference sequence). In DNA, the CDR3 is TGTGCCAGCAGTGCAATAGCGGGGGGGAACTACAATGAGCAGTTCTTC. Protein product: CASSAIAGGNYNEQFF.

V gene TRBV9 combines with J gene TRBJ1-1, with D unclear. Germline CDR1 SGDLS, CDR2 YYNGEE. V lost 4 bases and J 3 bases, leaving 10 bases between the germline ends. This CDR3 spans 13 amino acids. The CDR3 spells CASSPPGHTEAFF. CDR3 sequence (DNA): TGTGCCAGCAGCCCCCCGGGTCACACTGAAGCTTTCTTT.

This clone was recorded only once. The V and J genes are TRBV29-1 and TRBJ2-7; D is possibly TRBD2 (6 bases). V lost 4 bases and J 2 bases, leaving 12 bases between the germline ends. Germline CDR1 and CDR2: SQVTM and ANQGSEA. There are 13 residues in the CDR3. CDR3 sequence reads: CSVGGVNPYEQYF. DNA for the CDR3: TGCAGCGTTGGGGGGGTCAACCCCTACGAGCAGTACTTC.

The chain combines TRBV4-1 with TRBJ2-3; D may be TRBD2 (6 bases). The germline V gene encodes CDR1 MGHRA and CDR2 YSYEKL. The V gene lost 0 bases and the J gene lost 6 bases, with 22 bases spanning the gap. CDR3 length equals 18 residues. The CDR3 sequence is CASSQDPNQGDGGDTQYF. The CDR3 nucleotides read TGCGCCAGCAGCCAAGATCCCAACCAGGGTGATGGGGGGGATACGCAGTATTTT.

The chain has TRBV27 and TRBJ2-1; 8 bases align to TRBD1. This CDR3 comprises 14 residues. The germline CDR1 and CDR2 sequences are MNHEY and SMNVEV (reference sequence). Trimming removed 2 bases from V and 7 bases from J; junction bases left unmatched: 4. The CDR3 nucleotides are TGTGCCAGCAGTTTAGGAACAGGGGGGAATGAGCAGTTCTTC. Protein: CASSLGTGGNEQFF.

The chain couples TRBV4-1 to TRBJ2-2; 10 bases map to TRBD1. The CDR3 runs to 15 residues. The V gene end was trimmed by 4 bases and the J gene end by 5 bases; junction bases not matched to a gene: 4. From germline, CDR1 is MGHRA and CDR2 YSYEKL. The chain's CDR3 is CASSPGQGFTGELFF. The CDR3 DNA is TGCGCCAGCAGCCCGGGACAGGGGTTTACCGGGGAGCTGTTTTTT.

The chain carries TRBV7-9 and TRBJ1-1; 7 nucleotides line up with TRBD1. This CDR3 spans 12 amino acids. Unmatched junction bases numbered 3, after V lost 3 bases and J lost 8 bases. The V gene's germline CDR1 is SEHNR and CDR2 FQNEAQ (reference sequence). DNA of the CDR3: TGTGCCAGCAGCTTTGGGACAGCAGAAGCTTTCTTT. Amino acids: CASSFGTAEAFF.